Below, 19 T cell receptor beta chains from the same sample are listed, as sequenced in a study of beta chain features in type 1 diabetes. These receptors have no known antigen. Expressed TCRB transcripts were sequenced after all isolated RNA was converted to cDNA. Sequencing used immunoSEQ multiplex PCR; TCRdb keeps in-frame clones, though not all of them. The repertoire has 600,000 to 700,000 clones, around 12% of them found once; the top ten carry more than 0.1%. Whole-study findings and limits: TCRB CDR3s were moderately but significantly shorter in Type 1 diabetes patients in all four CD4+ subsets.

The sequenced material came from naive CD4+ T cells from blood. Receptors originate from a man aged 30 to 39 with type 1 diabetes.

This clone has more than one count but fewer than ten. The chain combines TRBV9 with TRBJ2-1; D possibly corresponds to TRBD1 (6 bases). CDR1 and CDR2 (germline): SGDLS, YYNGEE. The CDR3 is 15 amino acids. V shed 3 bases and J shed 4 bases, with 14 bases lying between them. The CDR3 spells CASSADSGIYNEQFF. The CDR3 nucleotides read TGTGCCAGCAGCGCGGACAGCGGAATATACAATGAGCAGTTCTTC.

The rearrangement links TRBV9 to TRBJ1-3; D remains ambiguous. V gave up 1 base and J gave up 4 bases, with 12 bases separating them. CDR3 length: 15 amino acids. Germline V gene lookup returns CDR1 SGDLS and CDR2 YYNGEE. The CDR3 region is CASSVTSGLGNTIYF. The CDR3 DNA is TGTGCCAGCAGCGTAACATCGGGTCTCGGAAACACCATATATTTT.

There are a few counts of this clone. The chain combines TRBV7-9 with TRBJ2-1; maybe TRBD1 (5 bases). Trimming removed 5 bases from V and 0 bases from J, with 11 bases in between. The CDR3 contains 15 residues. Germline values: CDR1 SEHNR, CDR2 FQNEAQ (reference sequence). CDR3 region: CASSKSGSSYNEQFF. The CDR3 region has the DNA TGTGCCAGCAGCAAATCAGGGTCCTCCTACAATGAGCAGTTCTTC.

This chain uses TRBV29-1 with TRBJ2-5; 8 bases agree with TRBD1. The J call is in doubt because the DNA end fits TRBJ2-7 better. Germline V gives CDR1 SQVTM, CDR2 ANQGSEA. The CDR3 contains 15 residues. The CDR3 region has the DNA TGCAGCGTTGAAGATTATGTAACAGGGGGCTACGAGCAGTACTTC. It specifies CSVEDYVTGGYEQYF.

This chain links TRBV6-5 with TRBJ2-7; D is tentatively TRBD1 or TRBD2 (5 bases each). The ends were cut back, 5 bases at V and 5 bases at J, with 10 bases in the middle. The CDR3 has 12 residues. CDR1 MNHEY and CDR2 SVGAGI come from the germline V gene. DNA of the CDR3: TGTGCCAGCAGTCGAGGGGTCCACGAGCAGTACTTC. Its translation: CASSRGVHEQYF.

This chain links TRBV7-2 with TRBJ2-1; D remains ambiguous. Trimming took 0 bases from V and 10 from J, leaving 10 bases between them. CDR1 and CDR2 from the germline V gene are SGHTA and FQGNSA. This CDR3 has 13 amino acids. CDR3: CASSLALPDEQFF. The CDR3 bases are TGTGCCAGCAGCTTAGCGCTGCCAGACGAGCAGTTCTTC.

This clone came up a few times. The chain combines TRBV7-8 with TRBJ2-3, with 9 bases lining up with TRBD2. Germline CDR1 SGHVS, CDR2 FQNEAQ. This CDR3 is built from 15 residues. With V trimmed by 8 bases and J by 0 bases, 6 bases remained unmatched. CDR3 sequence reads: CASERTSGSTDTQYF. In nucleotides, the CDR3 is TGTGCCAGCGAAAGAACTAGCGGGAGCACAGATACGCAGTATTTT.

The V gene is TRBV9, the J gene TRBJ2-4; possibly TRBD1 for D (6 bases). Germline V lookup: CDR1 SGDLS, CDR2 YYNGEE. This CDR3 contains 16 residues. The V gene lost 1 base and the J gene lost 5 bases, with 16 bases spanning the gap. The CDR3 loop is CASSVLAGPGENIQYF. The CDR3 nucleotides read TGTGCCAGCAGCGTACTGGCAGGACCAGGGGAAAACATTCAGTACTTC. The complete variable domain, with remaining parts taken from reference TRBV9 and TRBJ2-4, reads DSGVTQTPKHLITATGQRVTLRCSPRSGDLSVYWYQQSLDQGLQFLIQYYNGEERAKGNILERFSAQQFPDLHSELNLSSLELGDSALYFCASSVLAGPGENIQYFGAGTRLSVL.

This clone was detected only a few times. The CDR3 bases are TGTGCCAGCAGCTTAACAGGGTTGAACACCATATATTTT. It translates to CASSLTGLNTIYF. V gene TRBV7-9 combines with J gene TRBJ1-3; perhaps TRBD1 as D (6 bases). Trimming pared 2 bases from V and 7 bases from J, leaving 9 bases between. The CDR3 is made up of 13 amino acids. Germline CDR1 SEHNR, CDR2 FQNEAQ (reference sequence).

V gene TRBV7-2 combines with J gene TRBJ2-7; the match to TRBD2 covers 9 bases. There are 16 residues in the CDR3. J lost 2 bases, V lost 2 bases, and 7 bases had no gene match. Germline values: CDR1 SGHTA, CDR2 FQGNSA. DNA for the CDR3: TGTGCCAGCAGCTTAAGCGGTAGCGGGGGTACCTACGAGCAGTACTTC. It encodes CASSLSGSGGTYEQYF.

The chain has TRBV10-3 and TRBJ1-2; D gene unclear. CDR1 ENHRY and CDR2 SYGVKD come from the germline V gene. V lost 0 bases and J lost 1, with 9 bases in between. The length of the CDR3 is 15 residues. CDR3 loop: CAISESASLNYGYTF. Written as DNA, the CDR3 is TGTGCCATCAGTGAGTCGGCCAGCCTTAACTATGGCTACACCTTC.

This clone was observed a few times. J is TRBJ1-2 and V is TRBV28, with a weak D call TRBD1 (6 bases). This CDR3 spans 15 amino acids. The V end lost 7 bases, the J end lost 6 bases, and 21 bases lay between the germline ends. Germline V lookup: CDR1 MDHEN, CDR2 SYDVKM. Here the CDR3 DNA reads TGTGCCAGCACCCCAGGGTTAGGGGGGTTCAATGGCTACACCTTC. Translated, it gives CASTPGLGGFNGYTF.

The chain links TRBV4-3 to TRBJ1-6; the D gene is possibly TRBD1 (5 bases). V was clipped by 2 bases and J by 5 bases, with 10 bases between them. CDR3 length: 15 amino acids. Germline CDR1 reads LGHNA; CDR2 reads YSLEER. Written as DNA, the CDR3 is TGCGCCAGCAGCCAATCTGACAGAAATAATTCACCCCTCCACTTT. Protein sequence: CASSQSDRNNSPLHF.

The CDR3 bases are TGTGCCAGCAGTCCGTGGACAGGGGGGGCTAATGAAAAACTGTTTTTT. Its translation is CASSPWTGGANEKLFF. The chain has TRBV27 and TRBJ1-4; TRBD1 matches 10 bases. V shed 5 bases and J 3 bases; nucleotides not matched to a gene: 6. The CDR3 has 16 residues. The germline CDR1 and CDR2 sequences are MNHEY and SMNVEV (reference sequence).

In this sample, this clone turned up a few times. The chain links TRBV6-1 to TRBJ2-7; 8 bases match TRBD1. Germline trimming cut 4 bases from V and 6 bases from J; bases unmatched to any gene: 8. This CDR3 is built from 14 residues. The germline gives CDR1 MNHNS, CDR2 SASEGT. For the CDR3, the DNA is TGTGCCAGCAGTGTTGGCAGGGGGCACCGCGAGCAGTACTTC. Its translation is CASSVGRGHREQYF.

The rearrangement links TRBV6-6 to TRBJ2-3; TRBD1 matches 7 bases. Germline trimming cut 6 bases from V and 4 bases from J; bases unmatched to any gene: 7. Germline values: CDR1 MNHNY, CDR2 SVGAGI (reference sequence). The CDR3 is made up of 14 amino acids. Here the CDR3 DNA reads TGTGCCAGCAGCTCCGGGACAGTATCAGATACGCAGTATTTT. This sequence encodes CASSSGTVSDTQYF.

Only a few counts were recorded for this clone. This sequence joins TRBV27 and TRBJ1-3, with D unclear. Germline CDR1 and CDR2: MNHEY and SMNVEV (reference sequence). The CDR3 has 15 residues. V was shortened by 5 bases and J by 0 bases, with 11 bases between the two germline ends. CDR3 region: CASSPLGISGNTIYF. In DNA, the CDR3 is TGTGCCAGCAGTCCCCTCGGGATCTCTGGAAACACCATATATTTT.

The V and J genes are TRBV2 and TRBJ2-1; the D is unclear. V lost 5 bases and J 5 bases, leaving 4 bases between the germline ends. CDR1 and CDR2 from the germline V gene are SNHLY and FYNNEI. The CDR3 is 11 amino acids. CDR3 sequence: CASSWDNEQFF. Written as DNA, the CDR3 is TGTGCCAGCAGTTGGGACAATGAGCAGTTCTTC.

In DNA form, the CDR3 reads TGCAGCGTTACTAGGCAGGACTATGGCTACACCTTC. This sequence encodes CSVTRQDYGYTF. The V call is TRBV29-1, the J call TRBJ1-2; D uncertain. V lost 5 bases and J 3 bases, leaving 10 bases between the germline ends. The CDR3 is 12 amino acids. Looked up from germline, CDR1 is SQVTM and CDR2 is ANQGSEA.